The 26 T cell receptor beta chains in this list originate from one sample, sequenced in a study of PD-1 and CTLA-4 blockade in melanoma. The protocol was immunoSEQ multiplex PCR, while the TCRdb copy is restricted to in-frame clones and leaves out a portion. The repertoire has 15,000 to 20,000 clones, 73% of them found once; the top ten carry about 15%. The sequences come from CD8+ T cells from peripheral blood, collected before anti-PD-1 treatment. The receptors come from a human donor with melanoma.

The chain is built from TRBV11-3 and TRBJ1-1; TRBD1 is a possible D gene (5 bases). Germline CDR1 SGHNT, CDR2 YENEEA. The CDR3 runs to 14 residues. Trimming cost V 5 bases and J 4 bases, with 14 bases left between them. In nucleotides, the CDR3 is TGTGCCAGCAGCCTCCAGGGAGGAAGCACTGAAGCTTTCTTT. This sequence encodes CASSLQGGSTEAFF.

In this sample, this clone is medium-sized. V is TRBV28 and J is TRBJ1-4; D is unclear. CDR3 size: 14 residues. V gave up 3 bases and J gave up 6 bases, with 11 bases separating them. Germline CDR1 is MDHEN and CDR2 is SYDVKM. The CDR3 DNA reads as TGTGCCAGCAGTTTGATTCAGGCCGATGAAAAACTGTTTTTT. Residues: CASSLIQADEKLFF.

This clone was seen only a few times. The chain links TRBV5-1 to TRBJ1-2; weak D call: TRBD1 (6 bases). Trimming shortened V by 4 bases and J by 4 bases, and 14 bases separated the two germline ends. CDR1 and CDR2 from the germline V gene are SGHRS and YFSETQ. This CDR3 has 14 residues. The CDR3 loop reads CASSRTEGSYGYTF. The CDR3 region has the DNA TGCGCCAGCAGCAGGACAGAAGGAAGCTATGGCTACACCTTC.

This clone was found a few times. The CDR3 sequence is CASSVTGYTEAFF. In nucleotides, the CDR3 is TGTGCCAGCAGCGTCACAGGGTACACTGAAGCTTTCTTT. The rearrangement links TRBV2 to TRBJ1-1, with D possibly matching TRBD1 (6 bases). Per germline, CDR1 SNHLY and CDR2 FYNNEI. Between the trimmed V and J ends, which lost 6 bases and 3 bases, there was a span of 11 bases. This CDR3 region has 13 residues. Based on the CDR3 plus reference TRBV2 and TRBJ1-1, the full variable domain is EPEVTQTPSHQVTQMGQEVILRCVPISNHLYFYWYRQILGQKVEFLVSFYNNEISEKSEIFDDQFSVERPDGSNFTLKIRSTKLEDSAMYFCASSVTGYTEAFFGQGTRLTVV.

The V call is TRBV7-9, the J call TRBJ2-1, with 7 bases aligning to TRBD1. CDR3 length: 11 amino acids. Germline lookup yields CDR1 SEHNR and CDR2 FQNEAQ (reference sequence). The V gene end was trimmed by 7 bases and the J gene end by 13 bases; junction bases not matched to a gene: 7. The CDR3 nucleotides read TGTGCCAGCACCCTTGACAGGGCCCAGTTCTTC. It translates to CASTLDRAQFF.

The J gene is TRBJ1-1, the V gene TRBV10-3; D unresolved. CDR3 size: 13 residues. V lost 10 bases, J lost 0 bases, and 12 bases lay in between. Germline V lookup: CDR1 ENHRY, CDR2 SYGVKD. The CDR3 nucleotides read TGTGCCACCCACGGAGGCTTGAACACTGAAGCTTTCTTT. Amino acid sequence: CATHGGLNTEAFF.

The chain joins TRBV14 to TRBJ1-6, with TRBD1 as a possible D gene (6 bases). V lost 4 bases and J 6 bases, leaving 10 bases between the germline ends. Germline CDR1 is SGHDN and CDR2 is FVKESK. This CDR3 has 14 residues. CDR3 in DNA: TGTGCCAGCAGCCGCAGGGGTTTTAATTCACCCCTCCACTTT. It translates to CASSRRGFNSPLHF.

The chain links TRBV30 to TRBJ2-5; 7 bases fit TRBD2. The germline V gene encodes CDR1 GTSNPN and CDR2 SVGIG (reference sequence). This CDR3 region has 14 residues. After removal of 3 bases from V and 5 bases from J, the junction contained 9 bases not matched to a gene. In DNA form, the CDR3 reads TGTGCCTGGAGAGGGATGACTAGCAGGGAGACCCAGTACTTC. Amino acid sequence: CAWRGMTSRETQYF.

This clone was detected only a few times. V usage is TRBV4-2 and J usage is TRBJ2-5, with 10 bases identical to TRBD2. Germline V CDR1 and CDR2: LGHNA, YNFKEQ. V lost 6 bases to trimming and J lost 5 bases; unmatched junction nucleotides: 12. This CDR3 comprises 16 residues. The CDR3 region is CASSPHSGGARETQYF. CDR3 DNA: TGTGCCAGCAGTCCCCACAGCGGGGGGGCCCGGGAGACCCAGTACTTC.

In this sample, this clone turned up a few times. The V and J genes are TRBV10-1 and TRBJ2-4; D may be TRBD1 (6 bases). The germline gives CDR1 WNHNN, CDR2 SYGVQD (reference sequence). V was pared by 4 bases and J by 9 bases, with 10 bases between. The CDR3 loop spans 12 amino acids. CDR3: CASSASGAIQYF. The CDR3 nucleotides are TGCGCCAGCAGTGCCTCAGGGGCCATTCAGTACTTC.

This clone was observed a few times. The chain joins TRBV14 to TRBJ2-3, with D perhaps assigned TRBD1 or TRBD2 (5 bases each). The CDR3 has 15 residues. Trimming cost V 3 bases and J 1 base, with 11 bases left between them. Germline V gene lookup returns CDR1 SGHDN and CDR2 FVKESK. The CDR3 coding sequence is TGTGCCAGCAGCCACGAGGGGTATGGCACAGATACGCAGTATTTT. This translates into CASSHEGYGTDTQYF.

This clone appeared once. The rearrangement uses TRBV6-2 or TRBV6-3 and TRBJ2-3; D is perhaps TRBD1 (6 bases). Germline V gene sequence: CDR1 MNHEY, CDR2 SVGEGT. The CDR3 is made up of 18 amino acids. With 6 bases removed from V and 2 bases from J, the gap between germline ends came to 24 bases. CDR3 DNA: TGTGCCAGCAGCTCCCCGGAGACCTGGGGGCGGGCCACAGATACGCAGTATTTT. Translated, it gives CASSSPETWGRATDTQYF.

The chain recombines TRBV27 with TRBJ2-5, with D maybe TRBD1 (5 bases). This CDR3 has 14 amino acids. Germline V gene data show CDR1 as MNHEY and CDR2 as SMNVEV (reference sequence). The V and J ends lost 3 bases and 4 bases respectively, with 12 bases between them. CDR3 nucleotides: TGTGCCAGCAGTTTGGTAAGGGGTGGAGAGACCCAGTACTTC. Its translation is CASSLVRGGETQYF.

The table lists this clone with a few counts. The gene calls are TRBV4-1 and TRBJ1-4, with a possible D match to TRBD1 (5 bases). This CDR3 has 16 residues. Trimming removed 0 bases from V and 4 bases from J, with 12 bases in between. Germline V gene lookup returns CDR1 MGHRA and CDR2 YSYEKL. CDR3: CASSQDKTGYNEKLFF. The DNA of the CDR3 is TGCGCCAGCAGCCAAGATAAAACAGGTTATAATGAAAAACTGTTTTTT.

The V and J genes are TRBV11-3 and TRBJ2-4; no reliable D call. This CDR3 contains 14 residues. The germline V and J ends were trimmed by 5 bases and 4 bases, with 12 bases remaining between them. Germline V CDR1 and CDR2: SGHNT, YENEEA. CDR3 sequence: CASSPQTDKNIQYF. As DNA, the CDR3 is TGTGCCAGCAGCCCCCAAACAGATAAAAACATTCAGTACTTC.

With respect to this clone: The germline gene is not matched at one end of the junction; a read error may be the cause. The chain carries TRBV15 and TRBJ2-5; the D is unclear. Germline V gene data show CDR1 as LNHNV and CDR2 as YYDKDF (reference sequence). The length of the CDR3 is 16 residues. In DNA, the CDR3 is TGTGCCACCAGCCCAAGGATAGGGTTAACCCAAGACACCCAGTACTTC. Translating it yields CATSPRIGLTQDTQYF.

This clone occurred a few times. CDR3 region: CATTSGRNNEQFF. The CDR3 DNA is TGTGCCACCACTAGCGGGAGAAACAATGAGCAGTTCTTC. The genes are TRBV24-1 and TRBJ2-1; TRBD2 aligns across 10 bases. CDR1 is KGHDR, CDR2 SFDVKD, per germline. The junction had 2 bases not matched to a gene; V was cut back by 8 bases and J by 5 bases. The CDR3 totals 13 residues.

This rearrangement joins TRBV13 to TRBJ2-1; D call uncertain. Trimming stripped 5 bases from V and 5 bases from J, with 13 bases between. From germline, CDR1 is PRHDT and CDR2 FYEKMQ (reference sequence). CDR3 length: 14 residues. CDR3 sequence (DNA): TGTGCCAGCAGCCCCCCGAACAGAAACAATGAGCAGTTCTTC. This sequence encodes CASSPPNRNNEQFF. The full variable domain, rest sourced from reference TRBV13 and TRBJ2-1, is AAGVIQSPRHLIKEKRETATLKCYPIPRHDTVYWYQQGPGQDPQFLISFYEKMQSDKGSIPDRFSAQQFSDYHSELNMSSLELGDSALYFCASSPPNRNNEQFFGPGTRLTVL.

This sequence joins TRBV3-1 (or the pseudogene TRBV3-2) and TRBJ1-3; the D is unclear. The ends were cut back, 1 base at V and 0 bases at J, with 7 bases in the middle. Germline-derived CDR1 and CDR2 are LGHDT and YNNKEL (reference sequence). The CDR3 extends over 15 amino acids. CDR3 in amino acids: CASSQGPLSGNTIYF. For the CDR3, the DNA is TGTGCCAGCAGCCAAGGTCCCCTCTCTGGAAACACCATATATTTT.

The chain uses TRBV6-5 and TRBJ2-1; D may be TRBD2 (6 bases). The length of the CDR3 is 13 residues. Germline V gene sequence: CDR1 MNHEY, CDR2 SVGAGI. Deletions cut 8 bases from V and 7 bases from J, with 15 bases between. CDR3 nucleotide sequence: TGTGCCAGCGCTAGCGATCTAGGAAATGAGCAGTTCTTC. This encodes CASASDLGNEQFF.

This sequence joins TRBV5-4 and TRBJ2-3; perhaps TRBD2 as D (5 bases). The CDR3 covers 15 residues. Germline V gene lookup returns CDR1 SGHNT and CDR2 YYREEE (reference sequence). V lost 4 bases and J lost 4, with 16 bases in between. Here the CDR3 DNA reads TGTGCCAGCAGCCTACAAGGGAGCCTTGCAGATACGCAGTATTTT. Translated, it gives CASSLQGSLADTQYF.

This clone is deemed medium-sized. This chain uses TRBV29-1 with TRBJ2-3, with 11 bases lining up with TRBD2. V lost 0 bases and J lost 2; bases outside the gene matches: 7. Germline assignment: CDR1 SQVTM and CDR2 ANQGSEA. This CDR3 has 17 residues. The chain's CDR3 is CSVEDRASGRSTDTQYF. In DNA, the CDR3 is TGCAGCGTTGAAGATAGGGCTAGCGGGAGGTCCACAGATACGCAGTATTTT.

The rearrangement uses TRBV5-6 and TRBJ1-2; a weak D match, TRBD1 (5 bases). The germline V and J ends were trimmed by 3 bases and 0 bases, with 18 bases remaining between them. Per germline, CDR1 SGHDT and CDR2 YYEEEE. This CDR3 comprises 17 residues. CDR3 bases: TGTGCCAGCAGCTCGTTACCTGACAGAGGAGCTAACTATGGCTACACCTTC. Amino acid sequence: CASSSLPDRGANYGYTF.

J is TRBJ1-2 and V is TRBV11-2; tentatively, D is TRBD1 (5 bases). Germline V gene sequence: CDR1 SGHAT, CDR2 FQNNGV. V was trimmed by 5 bases and J by 3 bases, leaving 13 bases between them. The CDR3 extends over 14 amino acids. The CDR3 reads CASSQRTSYYGYTF. The CDR3 region has the DNA TGTGCCAGCAGCCAGAGGACATCCTACTATGGCTACACCTTC.

V gene TRBV25-1 combines with J gene TRBJ2-7; D gene unclear. Germline V gene data show CDR1 as MGHDK and CDR2 as SYGVNS. Trimming stripped 3 bases from V and 3 bases from J, with 9 bases between. This CDR3 is built from 13 residues. The CDR3, as DNA: TGTGCCAGCAGTGAGGCCCGGTACTACGAGCAGTACTTC. The encoded protein is CASSEARYYEQYF.

This sequence joins TRBV7-6 and TRBJ2-3, with 7 bases that match TRBD2. CDR1 is SGHVS, CDR2 FNYEAQ, per germline. With 4 bases clipped from V and 2 bases from J, the junction kept 6 bases outside the gene matches. The CDR3 runs 15 residues. As DNA, the CDR3 is TGTGCCAGCAGCTCCGTAGCGGGCCTCACAGATACGCAGTATTTT. Amino acids: CASSSVAGLTDTQYF.